A selection of T cell receptor beta chains follows, all from one sample in a study of Tregs in tolerant kidney transplant recipients. The protocol was immunoSEQ multiplex PCR, while the TCRdb copy is restricted to in-frame clones and leaves out a portion. In the table there are about 3,900 clones, 70% to 90% of which are singletons. The source material was Tregs from blood, sampled before the transplant. The receptors were sampled from a human donor who received a combined kidney and bone marrow transplant. CDR3s include the opening cysteine and the closing phenylalanine or tryptophan. A D gene is named only where the DNA matches it firmly.

TRBD1	TRBJ2-6	TRBV6-5	CASSYTGVGANVLTF	TGTGCCAGCAGTTACACAGGGGTTGGGGCCAACGTCCTGACTTTC
TRBD2	TRBJ2-7	TRBV7-8	CASSRGLAGRQRGYEQYF	TGTGCCAGCAGCCGGGGACTAGCGGGAAGACAGCGCGGCTACGAGCAGTACTTC
-	TRBJ2-5	TRBV7-6	CASSLDPWREGTQYF	TGTGCCAGCAGCTTAGACCCTTGGCGGGAAGGGACCCAGTACTTC